This TCR beta chain came from a study of blood T cell repertoires in COVID-19. Participant age was about 18 to 89 years, and participants resided in fewer than 30 US areas. The study counted Cohort 3 donors as recovered given two negative PCRs, clearance, or symptom resolution. This CDR3 spans 13 amino acids. Trimming stripped 0 bases from V and 4 bases from J, with 5 bases between. Germline values: CDR1 SGHTA, CDR2 FQGTGA. The method was immunoSEQ multiplex PCR; TCRdb's version includes in-frame clones alone and lacks a portion of them. The data contain approximately 150,000 clones, about nine tenths of them singletons.

J is TRBJ2-3 and V is TRBV7-3; D is unresolved. The TCR was taken from a man in his 60s who had recovered from COVID-19. The material sequenced was PBMCs or T cells enriched from blood (not recorded which). CDR3 in amino acids: CASSLTSPDTQYF. CDR3 bases: TGTGCCAGCAGCTTAACTAGTCCAGATACGCAGTATTTT.